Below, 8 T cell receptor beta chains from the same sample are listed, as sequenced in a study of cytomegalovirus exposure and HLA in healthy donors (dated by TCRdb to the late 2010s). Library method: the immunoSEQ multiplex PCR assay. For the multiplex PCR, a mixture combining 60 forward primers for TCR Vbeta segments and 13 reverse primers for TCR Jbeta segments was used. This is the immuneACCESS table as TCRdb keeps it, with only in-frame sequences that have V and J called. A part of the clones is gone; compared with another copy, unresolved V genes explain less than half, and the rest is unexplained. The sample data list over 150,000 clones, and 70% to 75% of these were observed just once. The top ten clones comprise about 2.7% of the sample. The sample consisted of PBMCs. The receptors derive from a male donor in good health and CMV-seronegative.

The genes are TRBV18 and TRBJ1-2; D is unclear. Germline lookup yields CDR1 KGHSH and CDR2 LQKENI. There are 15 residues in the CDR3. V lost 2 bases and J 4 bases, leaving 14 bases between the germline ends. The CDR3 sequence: CASSPSLSRSYGYTF. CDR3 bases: TGTGCCAGCTCACCATCGCTCAGCAGGTCCTATGGCTACACCTTC. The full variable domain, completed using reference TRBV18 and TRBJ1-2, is NAGVMQNPRHLVRRRGQEARLRCSPMKGHSHVYWYRQLPEEGLKFMVYLQKENIIDESGMPKERFSAEFPKEGPSILRIQQVVRGDSAAYFCASSPSLSRSYGYTFGSGTRLTVV.

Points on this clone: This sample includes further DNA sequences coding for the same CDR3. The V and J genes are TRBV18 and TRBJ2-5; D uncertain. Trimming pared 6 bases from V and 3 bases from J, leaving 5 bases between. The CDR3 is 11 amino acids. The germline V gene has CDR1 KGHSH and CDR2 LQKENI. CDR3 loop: CASSPEETQYF. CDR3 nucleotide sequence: TGTGCCAGCTCCCCGGAAGAGACCCAGTACTTC.

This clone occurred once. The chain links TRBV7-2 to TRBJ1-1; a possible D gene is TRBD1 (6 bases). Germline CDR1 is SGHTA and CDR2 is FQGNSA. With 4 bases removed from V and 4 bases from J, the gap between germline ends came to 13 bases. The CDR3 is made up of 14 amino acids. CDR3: CASSWRGTITEAFF. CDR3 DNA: TGTGCCAGCAGCTGGCGAGGGACAATCACTGAAGCTTTCTTT.

CDR3 protein: CASSQFGGVGGYTF. CDR3 DNA: TGTGCCAGCAGCCAATTCGGGGGGGTAGGAGGCTACACCTTC. The chain carries TRBV4-2 and TRBJ1-2, with TRBD1 as a possible D gene (5 bases). Trimming took 2 bases from V and 8 from J, leaving 15 bases between them. The CDR3 is made up of 14 amino acids. The germline V gene encodes CDR1 LGHNA and CDR2 YNFKEQ.

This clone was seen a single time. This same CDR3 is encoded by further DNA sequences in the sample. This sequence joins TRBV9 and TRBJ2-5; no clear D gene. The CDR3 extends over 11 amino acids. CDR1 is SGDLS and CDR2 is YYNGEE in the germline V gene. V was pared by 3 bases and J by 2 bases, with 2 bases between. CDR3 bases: TGTGCCAGCAGCGCACAAGAGACCCAGTACTTC. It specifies CASSAQETQYF.

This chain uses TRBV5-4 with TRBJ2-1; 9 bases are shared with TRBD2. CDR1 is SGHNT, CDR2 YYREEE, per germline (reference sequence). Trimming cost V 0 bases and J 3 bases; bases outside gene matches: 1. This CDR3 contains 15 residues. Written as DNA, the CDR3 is TGTGCCAGCAGCTTGGGGCGGGAGGGCTACAATGAGCAGTTCTTC. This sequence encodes CASSLGREGYNEQFF.

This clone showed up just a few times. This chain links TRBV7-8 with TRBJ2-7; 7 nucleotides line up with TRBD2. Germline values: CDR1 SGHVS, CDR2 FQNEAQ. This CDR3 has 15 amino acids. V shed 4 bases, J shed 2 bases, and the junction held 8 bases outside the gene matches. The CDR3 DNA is TGTGCCAGCAGCTCGGGCGGGAGCCTCACCTACGAGCAGTACTTC. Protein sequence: CASSSGGSLTYEQYF.

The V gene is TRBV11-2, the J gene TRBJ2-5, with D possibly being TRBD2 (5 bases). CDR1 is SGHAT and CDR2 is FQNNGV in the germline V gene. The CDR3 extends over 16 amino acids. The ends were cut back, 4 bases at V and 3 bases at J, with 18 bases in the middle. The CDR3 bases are TGTGCCAGCAGCTCCCTTATGGAGCGGAAGAAAGAGACCCAGTACTTC. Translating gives CASSSLMERKKETQYF.